The 21 T cell receptor beta chains listed next were all sequenced from one sample in a study of cytomegalovirus exposure and HLA in healthy donors. This table comes from immunoSEQ multiplex PCR, and its TCRdb copy is limited to in-frame clones, with some not included. The repertoire includes approximately 190,000 clones, 75% to 85% of them detected once, and 13% sits in the top ten. The sequenced sample consisted of PBMCs. These receptors originate from a woman aged 25-40 years in good health and CMV-seropositive.

The gene calls are TRBV27 and TRBJ2-3; 8 bases match TRBD2. This CDR3 contains 15 residues. Germline V gene data show CDR1 as MNHEY and CDR2 as SMNVEV (reference sequence). J was trimmed by 3 bases and V by 4 bases; bases with no gene match: 6. This chain's CDR3 is CASSWGGLGTDTQYF. The CDR3 nucleotides read TGTGCCAGCAGTTGGGGGGGACTAGGGACAGATACGCAGTATTTT.

The sample holds a few counts of this clone. The chain has TRBV27 and TRBJ2-5, with a tentative D call TRBD1 (6 bases). Trimming left V 8 bases short and J 2 bases short, with 21 bases between. CDR3 length equals 16 residues. Germline values: CDR1 MNHEY, CDR2 SMNVEV (reference sequence). CDR3 region: CASGPSTGTLQETQYF. The CDR3 DNA sequence: TGTGCCAGCGGACCATCGACAGGAACACTTCAAGAGACCCAGTACTTC.

V usage is TRBV28 and J usage is TRBJ1-5; no clear D. The CDR3 has 12 amino acids. CDR1 is MDHEN and CDR2 is SYDVKM in the germline V gene. Trimming pared 3 bases from V and 7 bases from J, leaving 7 bases between. The CDR3 sequence: CASSLTGQPQHF. The CDR3 DNA follows: TGTGCCAGCAGTTTGACGGGGCAGCCCCAGCATTTT. The whole variable domain, remainder taken from reference TRBV28 and TRBJ1-5, is DVKVTQSSRYLVKRTGEKVFLECVQDMDHENMFWYRQDPGLGLRLIYFSYDVKMKEKGDIPEGYSVSREKKERFSLILESASTNQTSMYLCASSLTGQPQHFGDGTRLSIL.

CDR3 loop: CASSPTKLAGLDNEQFF. The CDR3 DNA sequence: TGTGCCAGCAGCCCGACCAAACTAGCGGGATTAGACAATGAGCAGTTCTTC. The chain uses TRBV27 and TRBJ2-1; TRBD2 matches at 10 bases. Germline CDR1 is MNHEY and CDR2 is SMNVEV (reference sequence). V lost 6 bases and J lost 5; bases outside the gene matches: 13. The CDR3 loop spans 17 amino acids.

This clone was counted a single time. V gene TRBV18 combines with J gene TRBJ1-5; 9 bases align to TRBD1. CDR1 is KGHSH and CDR2 is LQKENI in the germline V gene. The CDR3 has 16 residues. The V gene end was trimmed by 6 bases and the J gene end by 0 bases; junction bases not matched to a gene: 6. CDR3 DNA: TGTGCCAGCTCTCAGGGACAGGGCTATAGCAATCAGCCCCAGCATTTT. As protein: CASSQGQGYSNQPQHF.

This chain uses TRBV23-1 with TRBJ2-5, with D possibly matching TRBD2 (5 bases). TRBV23-1 is annotated as an ORF whose role is uncertain. V was pared by 4 bases and J by 2 bases, with 11 bases between. The CDR3 runs 14 residues. CDR3 coding DNA: TGCGCCAGCAGTCGGAGGAAGATACAAGAGACCCAGTACTTC. This codes for CASSRRKIQETQYF.

This clone occurred once. The chain employs TRBV5-6 and TRBJ1-4, with TRBD1 matching over 10 bases. V shed 1 base and J 0 bases; nucleotides not matched to a gene: 9. The germline V gene has CDR1 SGHDT and CDR2 YYEEEE. The CDR3 contains 19 residues. The CDR3 loop reads CASSLRVTGGLATNEKLFF. CDR3 bases: TGTGCCAGCAGCTTGAGGGTGACAGGGGGCCTCGCAACTAATGAAAAACTGTTTTTT.

The chain links TRBV29-1 to TRBJ2-6, with a weak D call TRBD2 (7 bases). CDR1 and CDR2 from the germline V gene are SQVTM and ANQGSEA. CDR3 length: 13 residues. Trimming removed 6 bases from V and 4 bases from J, with 10 bases in between. In DNA form, the CDR3 reads TGCAGCGTGCGGGGGCGCGGGGCCAACGTCCTGACTTTC. Its protein is CSVRGRGANVLTF.

This sequence joins TRBV4-2 and TRBJ2-7, with a weak D call TRBD1 (6 bases). This CDR3 region has 15 residues. Germline V gene lookup returns CDR1 LGHNA and CDR2 YNFKEQ. The V end was cut by 5 bases, the J end by 1 base, with 15 bases between. The chain's CDR3 is CASSFRLTGSYEQYF. The CDR3 DNA is TGTGCCAGCAGCTTCCGGCTGACAGGTTCCTACGAGCAGTACTTC.

This clone showed up just a few times. Other DNA sequences in this specimen translate into the identical CDR3. The gene calls are TRBV5-1 and TRBJ1-5; 7 nucleotides line up with TRBD1. Germline V CDR1 and CDR2: SGHRS, YFSETQ. V dropped 4 bases and J dropped 4; count of bases not matched to a gene: 2. This CDR3 spans 13 amino acids. CDR3 DNA sequence: TGCGCCAGCAGCCCAGGGGGTAATCAGCCCCAGCATTTT. This encodes CASSPGGNQPQHF.

This clone was observed a single time. The chain uses TRBV5-8 and TRBJ2-7, with 10 bases fitting TRBD2. This CDR3 spans 14 amino acids. Trimming at V came to 6 bases and at J to 8 bases, leaving 11 bases not matched to a gene. CDR1 and CDR2 (germline): SGHTS, YDEGEE. CDR3 nucleotides: TGTGCCAGCACCGGTCCGGGACTAGCGATGAAGCAGTACTTC. The encoded protein is CASTGPGLAMKQYF.

The V and J genes are TRBV6-6 and TRBJ1-5; D may be TRBD1 (5 bases). The CDR3 totals 13 residues. V was shortened by 5 bases and J by 2 bases, with 7 bases between the two germline ends. CDR1 and CDR2 from the germline V gene are MNHNY and SVGAGI (reference sequence). The CDR3 reads CASSSRGNQPQHF. The CDR3 DNA reads TGTGCCAGCAGTAGCAGGGGCAATCAGCCCCAGCATTTT.

This rearrangement joins TRBV18 to TRBJ1-2; 8 bases align to TRBD1. The CDR3 covers 16 residues. The germline CDR1 and CDR2 sequences are KGHSH and LQKENI. Trimming took 3 bases from V and 4 from J; bases not matched to a gene: 10. The chain's CDR3 is CASSPGQGLASYGYTF. The CDR3 DNA is TGTGCCAGCTCACCCGGACAGGGTCTGGCGAGCTATGGCTACACCTTC.

The chain has TRBV5-1 and TRBJ2-1, with unresolved D. V was cut by 5 bases and J by 0 bases, with 12 bases left in between. Germline assignment: CDR1 SGHRS and CDR2 YFSETQ. CDR3 size: 15 residues. Here the CDR3 reads CASRPSSSSYNEQFF. The CDR3 DNA follows: TGCGCCAGCAGGCCAAGCTCAAGCTCCTACAATGAGCAGTTCTTC.

J is TRBJ1-1 and V is TRBV2; TRBD1 might be the D (6 bases). The ends were cut back, 10 bases at V and 7 bases at J, with 25 bases in the middle. The CDR3 length is 15 residues. Germline V gene data show CDR1 as SNHLY and CDR2 as FYNNEI. CDR3 protein: CATRRTNDRSYEAFF. CDR3 bases: TGTGCCACCAGGAGAACTAATGACAGGTCTTATGAAGCTTTCTTT. Filled out from reference TRBV2 and TRBJ1-1, the complete variable domain reads EPEVTQTPSHQVTQMGQEVILRCVPISNHLYFYWYRQILGQKVEFLVSFYNNEISEKSEIFDDQFSVERPDGSNFTLKIRSTKLEDSAMYFCATRRTNDRSYEAFFGQGTRLTVV.

The sample holds one count of this clone. This chain connects TRBV11-2 to TRBJ1-2; TRBD1 agrees at 12 bases. The CDR3 contains 16 residues. Unmatched junction bases numbered 5, after V lost 2 bases and J lost 4 bases. CDR1 and CDR2 from the germline V gene are SGHAT and FQNNGV. The CDR3 coding sequence is TGTGCCAGCAGCTTATTGGGGACAGGGGGCGGCTATGGCTACACCTTC. Translation gives CASSLLGTGGGYGYTF.

The CDR3 protein is CASRKAGTGSYEQYF. CDR3 nucleotide sequence: TGTGCCAGCAGAAAAGCCGGGACAGGGAGCTACGAGCAGTACTTC. The V and J genes are TRBV6-5 and TRBJ2-7, with 9 bases that match TRBD1. The trim removed 6 bases at V and 3 bases at J, leaving 9 bases unmatched. From germline, CDR1 is MNHEY and CDR2 SVGAGI. The CDR3 is 15 residues long.

This clone has a handful of counts. One end of the junction varies from germline; a read error may be responsible. The chain has TRBV27 and TRBJ1-5; D might be TRBD1 (6 bases). The CDR3 extends over 11 amino acids. Germline CDR1 is MNHEY and CDR2 is SMNVEV (reference sequence). The CDR3 sequence is CASRGRGHHIF. The CDR3 DNA sequence: TGTGCCAGCAGAGGTCGGGGACACCACATTTTT.

The rearrangement uses TRBV6-5 and TRBJ2-7; the match to TRBD1 covers 12 bases. Germline V lookup: CDR1 MNHEY, CDR2 SVGAGI. The CDR3 extends over 13 amino acids. V dropped 6 bases and J dropped 5; count of bases not matched to a gene: 2. Here the CDR3 DNA reads TGTGCCAGCAGCCGGGACAGGGGGCACGAGCAGTACTTC. Protein product: CASSRDRGHEQYF.

CDR3 nucleotide sequence: TGTGCCAGCAGTTTAGCGGAGGCGGGTCGGGATGGCTACACCTTC. Translating it yields CASSLAEAGRDGYTF. The V and J genes are TRBV27 and TRBJ1-2; D gene unclear. Deletions cut 2 bases from V and 6 bases from J, with 16 bases between. The CDR3 has 15 amino acids. Germline assignment: CDR1 MNHEY and CDR2 SMNVEV (reference sequence).

This clone was seen only a few times. The chain joins TRBV6-5 to TRBJ1-2, with D tentatively TRBD1 (5 bases). V was cut by 7 bases and J by 4 bases, with 13 bases left in between. CDR3 length: 13 residues. Germline values: CDR1 MNHEY, CDR2 SVGAGI. CDR3 sequence reads: CASTAGTIYGYTF. For the CDR3, the DNA is TGTGCCAGCACGGCAGGGACTATCTATGGCTACACCTTC.